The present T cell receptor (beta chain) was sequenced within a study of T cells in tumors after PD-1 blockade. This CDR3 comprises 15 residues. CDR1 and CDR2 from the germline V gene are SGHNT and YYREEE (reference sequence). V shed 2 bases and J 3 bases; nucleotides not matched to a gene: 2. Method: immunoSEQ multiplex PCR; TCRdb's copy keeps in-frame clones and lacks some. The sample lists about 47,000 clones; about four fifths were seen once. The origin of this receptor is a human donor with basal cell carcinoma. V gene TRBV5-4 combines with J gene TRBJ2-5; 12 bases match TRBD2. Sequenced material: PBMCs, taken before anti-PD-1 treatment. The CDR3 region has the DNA TGTGCCAGCAGCTTCCGACTAGCGGGAGAAGAGACCCAGTACTTC. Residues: CASSFRLAGEETQYF.